This T cell receptor (beta chain) was profiled in a study of T-cell reconstitution after alpha-beta-depleted transplantation in children. Germline V lookup: CDR1 SEHNR, CDR2 FQNEAQ (reference sequence). Unmatched junction bases numbered 12, after V lost 5 bases and J lost 8 bases. The CDR3 contains 15 residues. It was with unique molecular identifiers that the TCRbeta library was prepared. Each CDR3 protein is one row after TCRdb ran MiXCR on the PCR reads. Counted here are hundreds of thousands of distinct CDR3 sequences, 13% occurring once; the ten biggest clones make up around 4.5%. J is TRBJ1-2 and V is TRBV7-9; 9 nucleotides align to TRBD1. The clonotype originates from a human donor who donated a stem cell graft to a child with Fanconi anemia. The sequences come from PBMCs, collected from the stem cell graft. The CDR3, as DNA: TGTGCCAGCAGCCAACAGCTCGGGACAGGGTCCGGCTACACCTTC. Amino acids: CASSQQLGTGSGYTF. The variable domain in full, completed from reference TRBV7-9 and TRBJ1-2, reads DTGVSQNPRHKITKRGQNVTFRCDPISEHNRLYWYRQTLGQGPEFLTYFQNEAQLEKSRLLSDRFSAERPKGSFSTLEIQRTEQGDSAMYLCASSQQLGTGSGYTFGSGTRLTVV.